One sample yielded the 3 T cell receptor beta chains listed below, sequenced in a study of cytotoxic CD8 clonotypes in ibrutinib-treated CLL. Clones were sequenced by immunoSEQ multiplex PCR, and TCRdb holds only the in-frame ones, with some missing. The sample holds approximately 23,000 clones, about three quarters seen once. This sample comprised PBMCs, obtained before ibrutinib treatment. The receptor set was obtained from a human donor with chronic lymphocytic leukemia.

This clone was counted a single time. The chain has TRBV10-3 and TRBJ2-7; the D gene is possibly TRBD1 (6 bases). Trimming took 6 bases from V and 1 from J, leaving 13 bases between them. Germline lookup yields CDR1 ENHRY and CDR2 SYGVKD. The CDR3 contains 14 residues. CDR3 loop: CAIRATTGSYEQYF. In DNA, the CDR3 is TGTGCCATCAGGGCCACGACAGGTTCCTACGAGCAGTACTTC.

V usage is TRBV30 and J usage is TRBJ1-2; 8 bases map to TRBD1. Germline V gene lookup returns CDR1 GTSNPN and CDR2 SVGIG (reference sequence). The junction had 4 bases not matched to a gene; V was cut back by 7 bases and J by 3 bases. This CDR3 has 12 amino acids. CDR3 region: CASQQGDYGYTF. DNA for the CDR3: TGTGCCTCTCAACAGGGGGACTATGGCTACACCTTC.

There are a few counts of this clone. The chain joins TRBV6-1 to TRBJ1-1, with D perhaps matching TRBD1 (5 bases). This CDR3 is built from 13 residues. Germline loops: CDR1 MNHNS, CDR2 SASEGT. The V gene lost 3 bases and the J gene lost 1 base, with 6 bases spanning the gap. CDR3 in amino acids: CASSDQGNTEAFF. The CDR3 nucleotides read TGTGCCAGCAGTGACCAGGGGAACACTGAAGCTTTCTTT.